This T cell receptor beta chain was recorded in a study of cytomegalovirus exposure and HLA in healthy donors. Study-level background: Of all 400 or so donors who were genotyped, roughly 81% belonged to the Caucasian-associated ancestry cluster. Study outcomes and limitations: HLA alleles showed associations with around 15,000 TCR beta sequences in a later analysis, at a 0.05 false discovery rate.

Points on this clone: The antigen remains undetermined.

With 60 Vbeta and 13 Jbeta primers, the PCR was carried out. The protocol was immunoSEQ multiplex PCR, while the TCRdb copy is restricted to in-frame clones and leaves out a portion. The sample includes about 160,000 clones, more than 75% of them seen just once. Trimming stripped 0 bases from V and 1 base from J, with 7 bases between. Germline V gene lookup returns CDR1 SEHNR and CDR2 FQNEAQ (reference sequence). The CDR3 extends over 15 amino acids. This sequence originates from a man aged 18 to 29 in good health and CMV-seropositive. The chain uses TRBV7-9 and TRBJ1-3; D unresolved. Sequenced sample: PBMCs. The CDR3 reads CASSLATGSGNTIYF. As DNA, the CDR3 is TGTGCCAGCAGCTTAGCTACGGGGTCTGGAAACACCATATATTTT.